This T cell receptor beta chain derives from a study of blood T cell repertoires in COVID-19 (dated by TCRdb to 2018 to 2020). Broadly, across the study: The collaborator samples originated in the United States, Italy and Spain and spanned the acute and convalescent phases of COVID-19. The prospective study material was composed of cDNA or gDNA derived from T cells, B-cell-depleted T cells, or PBMCs. Deeply sampled blood TCRbeta repertoires from subjects exposed to, actively infected with, or recovered from COVID-19 were included in the dataset. A freely available public database, intended as a resource for researchers studying the immune response to SARS-CoV-2, is where the repertoires were released. Samples were obtained from the ongoing ImmuneRACE study (first 160 participants) and from 1,000 to 1,500 subjects provided by 6 global collaborators. Sample metadata almost always included a de-identified subject ID, COVID-19 status, age in years and sex. Where HLA class I and class II types were available, the types were taken from metadata supplied by the sample provider, not from assay-based typing. General study outcomes and caveats: The amount of clinical and demographic metadata varied by source and participant and was provided uncurated.

Collaborating institutions collected whole blood in K2EDTA tubes following their own protocols. For TCRbeta analysis, collaborator samples were shipped as frozen whole blood, as isolated PBMCs, or as DNA extracted from either sample type. Including cysteine and phenylalanine, the CDR3 has 15 amino acids. Only CDR3 DNA remains: 45 bases, in frame from the first base. V sheds 2 bases and J sheds 6 bases, leaving 13 bases between their ends. In the germline V gene (reference sequence), CDR1 corresponds to SEHNR and CDR2 to FQNEAQ. The immunoSEQ Assay, a bias-controlled multiplex PCR, was used to amplify TCRbeta CDR3 regions from genomic DNA. Per the authors' processing: The number of nucleated cells in each sample was estimated from the amplification of reference gene primers within the assay. Sequence reads were collapsed and filtered to measure the absolute abundance of every unique TCRbeta CDR3 rearrangement. For each sample, productive Simpson clonality was calculated as the square root of Simpson's diversity index over productive rearrangements. Not all clones reach the TCRdb copy of this immuneACCESS table, which keeps in-frame sequences only. Checked studies attribute under half of the gap to unresolved V genes and leave the rest unexplained. V and J calls and clone size are given by that table; D and trimming were obtained from the DNA. This sample holds roughly 73,000 clones; roughly 79% were observed only once. The ten largest clonotypes hold 20% to 25% of the sample.

Points on this clone: What this receptor recognizes is not known. No qualities accompany the bases; no much larger clone lies one base away.

The sample comprised peripheral blood. The receptor was derived from a woman aged 70-85 years with acute or convalescent COVID-19. The chain uses TRBV7-9 and TRBJ2-2; TRBD2 is a weak D gene call, 6 bases matching. This receptor carries the CDR3 CASSLTLQRAGELFF. The DNA sequence is TGTGCCAGCAGCTTAACACTACAGCGGGCCGGGGAGCTGTTTTTT.